This TCR beta chain came from a study of monozygotic twins with inflammatory bowel disease. Study findings and constraints: Patient repertoires may have gained variability from differing immunosuppressive treatments.

The germline CDR1 and CDR2 sequences are SGHRS and YFSETQ. This CDR3 spans 13 amino acids. TCRdb reprocessed the 5' RACE reads and keeps a single row for each CDR3 protein, giving no DNA. Recorded for this sample: some 160,000 distinct CDR3 sequences. Of note for this clonotype: The target antigen is unknown.

Without any T cell sorting, total RNA was isolated from whole blood. The sequence came from a human donor with ulcerative colitis or Crohn's disease, or a healthy co-twin of an affected twin (not recorded which). Sequencing was carried out using blood. The chain recombines TRBV5-1 with TRBJ2-1; checking the TCRdb D call of TRBD2 is not possible without DNA. This CDR3 reads CASSLAGRNEQFF.